This T cell receptor beta chain was captured by sequencing in a study of T cells in Graves' hyperthyroidism and ophthalmopathy (dated by TCRdb to between 2018 and 2021). Looking at the study overall: Peripheral blood was sampled at the time of initial diagnosis, prior to any treatment. A discovery cohort of about 95 patients, about 40 with Graves' ophthalmopathy and 55 to 60 with stable Graves' hyperthyroidism, was used to find distinguishing TCR V-J signatures. The 100 discovery patients were divided at random into training and test sets in a 7:3 ratio. The study also compared thyroid tissue and blood T-cell repertoires from several Graves' hyperthyroidism patients. Prospective prediction of ophthalmopathy was tested in an independent validation cohort consisting of some 19 hyperthyroidism patients and 15 or so patients who later progressed to ophthalmopathy. The paper reports TCR Vbeta CDR3 sequencing of approximately 140 peripheral blood samples: over 40 ophthalmopathy, roughly 74 hyperthyroidism and 17 progressor patients. After sampling, hyperthyroidism patients received methimazole starting at 30 mg daily, and ophthalmopathy patients received high-dose intravenous methylprednisolone. Broader findings and caveats from the paper: No statistical method was used to set the sample size in advance, and investigators knew the group allocation. Most expanded thyroid clonotypes (frequency above 0.001) were also detected in blood, suggesting blood repertoires may reflect thyroid immune responses. A model built on a 13 V-J signature distinguished ophthalmopathy from stable hyperthyroidism, reaching 87.88% sensitivity and 81.08% specificity in cross-validation and 80%/75% in testing. During validation, the model predicted progression to ophthalmopathy a median of around 7 months ahead of onset, with approximately 70% sensitivity and around 73% specificity.

A patient counted as having stable Graves' hyperthyroidism if no progression to ophthalmopathy occurred over 18 months of follow-up. Hyperthyroidism patients were aged 18 to 65 years and newly diagnosed, with disease duration of less than 2 months. Any patient with an uncontrolled infection, another autoimmune disease, pregnancy or lactation was excluded. Clinical symptoms, serum thyroxine and TRAb, thyroid ultrasound, and orbital computed tomography formed the basis for the diagnoses. Ficoll-Paque density gradient centrifugation was used to isolate PBMCs from about 10 ml of fresh peripheral blood. Total RNA was extracted using Trizol reagent, and RNA quality was assessed on an Agilent 2100 Bioanalyzer. The TCR beta CDR3 regions were amplified from the RNA transcripts. The first round of RT-PCR for the TCR CDR3 was performed with the HTBI primer set and the Qiagen OneStep RT-PCR kit. Libraries were constructed in a second round of multiplex PCR, after which size selection and purification were carried out. Libraries were sequenced paired-end with 100 bp reads on an Illumina HiSeq2000. The authors' analysis ran thus. SOAPnuke was used to process the raw data, with reads discarded if the reads contained adapters or uncalled bases, had a mean Phred below 15, or lacked an exact constant-primer or identifier match. High-quality paired reads were merged using COPE v1.2.5, and each unique nucleotide sequence was defined as a clonotype. MiTCR v1.1 was used to align clonotypes to the IMGT TRBV, TRBD and TRBJ reference segments. Only V-J combinations with frequency above 0.0001, covering 99% to 99.2% of repertoires, were analysed. The TCS score was defined as the ratio of F50 (clonal expansion) to E x V (chaos), calculated using BLOSUM62-based TCRdist between CDR3 peptides within each V-J. Welch's t-statistics and random forest reduced 500 to 550 V-J features to about 12, which were used in a naive Bayes classifier (R e1071). TCRdb handled the public reads itself, with Q25 trimming in fastp and clone calling in MiXCR, and kept productive beta chains. Identical CDR3 proteins give one entry, which carries the most common genes and DNA. Here the V and J calls rest on TCRdb's processing, not on the authors' analysis. Here the sample has about 350,000 distinct CDR3 sequences; roughly 14% occur a single time. Clones ranked in the top ten supply 20% to 25% of the sample.

This clonotype came up many times. It has no known antigen specificity. Base qualities were left out, and no much larger clone turns up one base away. Deletion took 2 bases off V and 4 bases off J, with a span of 6 bases between the germline ends. From its cysteine to its phenylalanine, the CDR3 spans 13 amino acids. The kept DNA is CDR3 alone, 39 bases in frame from the first base. The specimen sequenced was blood. This TCR came from a woman in her thirties with Graves' hyperthyroidism. The V and J genes are TRBV12-3 or TRBV12-4 and TRBJ1-3; no D gene is confidently identified. The nucleotides read TGTGCCAGCAGTTTAAGGGAGGGAAACACCATATATTTT. The translation is CASSLREGNTIYF.